The clone carrying this TCR beta chain was observed many times. This sample's TCRbeta library carried unique molecular identifier barcodes. TCRdb re-called the PCR reads with MiXCR, one entry per CDR3 protein. The table has 90,000 to 100,000 distinct CDR3 sequences, 9% to 15% seen once; the top ten hold about 15%. CDR3 length equals 15 residues. With 0 bases removed from V and 2 bases from J, the gap between germline ends came to 9 bases. CDR1 and CDR2 from the germline V gene are SGHNT and YYREEE (reference sequence). This entry is derived from a study of T-cell reconstitution after alpha-beta-depleted transplantation in children.

The sequence was obtained from a human donor who donated a stem cell graft to a child with inherited bone marrow failure. V is TRBV5-4 and J is TRBJ2-1; D is possibly TRBD1 (6 bases). The input for sequencing was PBMCs from the stem cell graft donor, taken from the stem cell graft. Here the CDR3 reads CASSLEGDTYNEQFF. The CDR3 DNA reads TGTGCCAGCAGCTTGGAGGGGGACACCTACAATGAGCAGTTCTTC.